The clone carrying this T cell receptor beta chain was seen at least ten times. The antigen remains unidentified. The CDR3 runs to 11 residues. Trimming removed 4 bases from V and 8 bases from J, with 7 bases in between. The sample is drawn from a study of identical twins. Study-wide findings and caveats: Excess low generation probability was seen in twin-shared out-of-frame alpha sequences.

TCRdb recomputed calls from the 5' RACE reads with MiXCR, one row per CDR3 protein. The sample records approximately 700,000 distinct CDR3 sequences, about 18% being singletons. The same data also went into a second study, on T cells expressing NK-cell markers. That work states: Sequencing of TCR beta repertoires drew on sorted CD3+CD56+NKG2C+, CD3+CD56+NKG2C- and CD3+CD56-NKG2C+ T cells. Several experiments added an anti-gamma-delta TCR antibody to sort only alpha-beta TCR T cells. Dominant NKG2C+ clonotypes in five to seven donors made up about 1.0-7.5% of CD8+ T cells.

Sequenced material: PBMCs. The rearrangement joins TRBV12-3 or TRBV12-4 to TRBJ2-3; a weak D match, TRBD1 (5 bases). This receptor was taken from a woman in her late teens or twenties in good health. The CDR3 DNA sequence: TGTGCCAGCAGTTACAGGCTTACGCAGTATTTT. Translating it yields CASSYRLTQYF.